This TCR beta chain was sequenced for a study of regulatory T cells in long-lasting Graves disease (dated by TCRdb to about 2021). Regarding the complete study: To count as having persistent Graves' disease, a patient had to have received antithyroid drug treatment for over 5 years with TSH receptor autoantibodies remaining persistently positive. Persistent Graves' disease patients were compared with newly diagnosed Graves' disease patients by peripheral blood TCR sequencing and RNA sequencing. The study was registered as a clinical trial and conducted in China. A total of about 35 samples underwent TCR sequencing: about 13 from persistent and roughly 20 from newly diagnosed Graves' disease patients. On average, persistent Graves' disease patients in the clinical cohort had been on antithyroid drugs for approximately ten years. General study outcomes and caveats: Sequencing and analysis were restricted to the TCR beta chain. The authors noted that the small sample size was a limitation that may lower accuracy. More public clonotypes were shared among persistent patients (about 2,800) than among newly diagnosed patients (roughly 1,000). Preferential use of TRBV28, TRBJ1-2 and TRBJ2-5 was observed in persistent disease, whereas TRBV20-1 and TRBJ2-1 were favored in newly diagnosed disease. Because the primary lesion, thyroid tissue, could not be accessed, the study looked at peripheral blood alone. Compared with newly diagnosed patients, patients with persistent Graves' disease had lower TCR Shannon entropy and fewer highly expanded clones, which suggests clonal expansion.

This specimen's time point label, interpreted: persistent/refractory GD, antithyroid drugs over 5 years with positive TRAb. For both TCR sequencing and RNA sequencing, RNA was extracted from PBMCs using TRIzol. Graves' disease was diagnosed according to American Thyroid Association guidelines. The patients came from an endocrinology department in Xi'an, China. Each patient gave 8.5 to 9.5 milliliters of peripheral blood, collected in an EDTA anticoagulant tube. Ficoll Paque Plus density gradient separation was used to isolate PBMCs, and no further T cell sorting was done. RNA quality was checked with an Agilent 2100 Bioanalyzer and agarose gel, and concentration with a NanoDrop 2000. The CDR1 and CDR2 encoded by the germline V gene are SNHLY and FYNNEI. V loses 5 bases, J loses 4 bases, and the germline ends lie 18 bases apart. Including the terminal cysteine and phenylalanine, the CDR3 comprises 15 residues. The kept DNA is CDR3 alone, 45 bases in frame from the first base.

Preparation of the library involved multiplex PCR. TCRdb names Illumina HiSeq 4000 as the instrument used. CDR3 regions were amplified by Arm-PCR with iRepertoire HTBI primers to construct TCR beta libraries. Before sequencing, the PCR products underwent gel purification. From the authors' description of their analysis: A total of roughly 67 TRBV and more than twelve TRBJ segments were identified across samples and were used for gene usage analysis of CDR3 amino acid clonotypes. Filtered high-quality paired reads were merged into contigs using COPE and FqMerger. Contigs were aligned with BLAST to IMGT TRBV, TRBD and TRBJ reference genes, and CDR3 was defined per IMGT. Any clonotype with a frequency above 0.1% was classified as a highly expanded clone. Shannon entropy served as the measure of repertoire diversity, while the Gini coefficient captured V-J evenness. Clonotypes shared by more than one individual were considered public. In TCRdb, the public reads were trimmed at Q25 with fastp and aligned with MiXCR, with productive beta chains retained. Duplicate CDR3 protein sequences are folded into a single record with the most common DNA and genes. TCRdb, rather than the study authors, made the V and J calls. For this sample the table gives some 340,000 distinct CDR3 sequences, of which approximately 25% were detected only once. Clones ranked in the top ten supply less than 30% of the sample.

On this clonotype: Its target antigen remains unknown. Base-call qualities are not available, and no considerably larger clone is one nucleotide away.

The sequence was obtained from a woman aged 40 to 50 with Graves disease. Donor details come from another sample of the same person, matched by shared clones. The specimen comprised peripheral blood mononuclear cells (PBMCs), sampled when the disease was refractory, from a patient treated with antithyroid drugs. The V and J segments used are TRBV2 and TRBJ2-7, and TRBD1 may be the D gene, going by 6 matching bases. The bases read TGTGCCAGCAGTATACGGGACACTGGGGGTTACGAGCAGTACTTC. Translation gives CASSIRDTGGYEQYF. With the rest looked up from the reference TRBV2 and TRBJ2-7 genes rather than sequenced, the full variable domain is EPEVTQTPSHQVTQMGQEVILRCVPISNHLYFYWYRQILGQKVEFLVSFYNNEISEKSEIFDDQFSVERPDGSNFTLKIRSTKLEDSAMYFCASSIRDTGGYEQYFGPGTRLTVT.